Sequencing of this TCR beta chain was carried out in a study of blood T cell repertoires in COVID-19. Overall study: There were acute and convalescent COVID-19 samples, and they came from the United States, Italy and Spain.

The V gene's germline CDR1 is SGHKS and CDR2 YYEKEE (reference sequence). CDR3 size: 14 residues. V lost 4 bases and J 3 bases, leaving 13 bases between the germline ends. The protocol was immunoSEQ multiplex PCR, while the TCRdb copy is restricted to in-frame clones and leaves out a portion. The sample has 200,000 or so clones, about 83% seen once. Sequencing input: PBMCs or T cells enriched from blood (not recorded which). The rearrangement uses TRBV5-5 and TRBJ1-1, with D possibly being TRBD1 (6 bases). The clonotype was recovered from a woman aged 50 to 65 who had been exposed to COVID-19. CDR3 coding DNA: TGTGCCAGCAGCGGGGGCCAGGGCTACACTGAAGCTTTCTTT. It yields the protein CASSGGQGYTEAFF.